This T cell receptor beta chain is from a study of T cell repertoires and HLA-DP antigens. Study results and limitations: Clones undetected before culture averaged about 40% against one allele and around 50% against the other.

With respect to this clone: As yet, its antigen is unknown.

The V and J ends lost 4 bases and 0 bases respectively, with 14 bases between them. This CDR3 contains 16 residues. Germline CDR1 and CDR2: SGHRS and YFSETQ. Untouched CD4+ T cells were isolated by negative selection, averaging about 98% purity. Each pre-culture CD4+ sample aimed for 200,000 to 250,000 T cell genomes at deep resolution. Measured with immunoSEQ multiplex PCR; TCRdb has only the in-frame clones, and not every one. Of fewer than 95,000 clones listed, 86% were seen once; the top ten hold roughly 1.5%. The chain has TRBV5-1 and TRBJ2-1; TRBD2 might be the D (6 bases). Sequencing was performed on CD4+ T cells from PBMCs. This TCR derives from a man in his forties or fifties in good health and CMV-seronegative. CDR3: CASSGGGAVSYNEQFF. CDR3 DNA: TGCGCCAGCAGCGGGGGAGGAGCGGTCTCCTACAATGAGCAGTTCTTC.